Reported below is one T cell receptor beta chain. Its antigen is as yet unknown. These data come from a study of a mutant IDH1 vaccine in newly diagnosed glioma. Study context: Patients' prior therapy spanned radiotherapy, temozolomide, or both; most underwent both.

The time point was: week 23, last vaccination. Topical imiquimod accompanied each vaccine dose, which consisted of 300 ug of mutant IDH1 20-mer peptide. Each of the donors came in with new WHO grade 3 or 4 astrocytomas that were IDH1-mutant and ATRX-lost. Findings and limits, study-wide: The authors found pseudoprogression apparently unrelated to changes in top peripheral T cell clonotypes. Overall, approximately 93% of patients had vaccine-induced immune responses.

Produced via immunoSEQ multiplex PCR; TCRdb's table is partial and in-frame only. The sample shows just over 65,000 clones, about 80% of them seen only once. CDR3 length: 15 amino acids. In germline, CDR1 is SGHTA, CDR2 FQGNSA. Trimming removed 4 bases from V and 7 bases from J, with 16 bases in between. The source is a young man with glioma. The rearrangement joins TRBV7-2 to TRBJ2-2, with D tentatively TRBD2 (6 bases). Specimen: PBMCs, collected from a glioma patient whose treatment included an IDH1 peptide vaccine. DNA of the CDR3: TGTGCCAGCAGCTCCGATGGAGGGCGGATCGGGGAGCTGTTTTTT. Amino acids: CASSSDGGRIGELFF.